These 7 T cell receptor beta chains were sequenced from one sample in a study of T cells in Graves' hyperthyroidism and ophthalmopathy. Authors of the study amplified TCR beta CDR3 regions from RNA transcripts. When the TCR CDR3 underwent first-round RT-PCR, the HTBI primer set was used. TCRdb analysed the multiplex PCR reads with MiXCR anew, one entry per CDR3 protein. The sample records 490,000 or so distinct CDR3 sequences, 46% being singletons. Sample: peripheral blood or thyroid tissue (not recorded which). Receptor source: an adult woman with Graves' disease, either hyperthyroidism or ophthalmopathy (not recorded which).

This clonotype was seen more than once but under ten times. This sequence joins TRBV10-3 and TRBJ1-1; no clear D. The CDR3 is 15 amino acids. V dropped 0 bases and J dropped 2 bases, with 10 bases sitting between them. Germline V gene data show CDR1 as ENHRY and CDR2 as SYGVKD. This CDR3 reads CAISESTDFNTEAFF. The CDR3 bases are TGTGCCATCAGTGAGTCAACAGATTTTAACACTGAAGCTTTCTTT.

This clonotype was detected ten times or more. The chain recombines TRBV29-1 with TRBJ1-2, with D uncertain. The V and J ends lost 5 bases and 8 bases respectively, with 12 bases between them. Germline V gene sequence: CDR1 SQVTM, CDR2 ANQGSEA. The CDR3 spans 11 residues. This chain's CDR3 is CSVLGLEGYTF. In DNA, the CDR3 is TGCAGCGTTCTCGGGCTGGAGGGCTACACCTTC.

The chain has TRBV2 and TRBJ1-2; 7 positions match TRBD1. The CDR3 covers 14 residues. The V segment lost 0 bases and the J segment 4 bases; nucleotides outside the gene matches: 2. CDR1 and CDR2 from the germline V gene are SNHLY and FYNNEI. CDR3 nucleotides: TGTGCCAGCAGTGAAGCGGGACAGAGCTATGGCTACACCTTC. Translating it yields CASSEAGQSYGYTF.

The chain is built from TRBV13 and TRBJ2-6; D is unclear. CDR3 length: 15 residues. V lost 4 bases and J 4 bases, leaving 11 bases between the germline ends. Germline V gene data show CDR1 as PRHDT and CDR2 as FYEKMQ (reference sequence). This CDR3 reads CASSSQPSGANVLTF. The CDR3 DNA reads as TGTGCCAGCAGCTCGCAGCCCTCGGGGGCCAACGTCCTGACTTTC.

This clonotype was seen a handful of times. The genes are TRBV10-2 and TRBJ1-6, with D maybe TRBD1 (5 bases). Trimming took off 0 bases at V and 10 bases at J, with 13 bases between the two ends. The CDR3 spans 15 residues. Germline CDR1 WSHSY, CDR2 SAAADI. CDR3 sequence (DNA): TGCGCCAGCAGTGAGTCAGGGGTTGCAAACTCACCCCTCCACTTT. This encodes CASSESGVANSPLHF.

The rearrangement joins TRBV6-6 to TRBJ1-1; unclear D gene. The CDR3 loop spans 13 amino acids. Trimming left V 2 bases short and J 4 bases short, with 8 bases between. Germline CDR1 reads MNHNY; CDR2 reads SVGAGI (reference sequence). The CDR3: CASSYAGVTEAFF. The CDR3 DNA sequence: TGTGCCAGCAGTTACGCTGGCGTCACTGAAGCTTTCTTT.

This clonotype was seen many times. The chain has TRBV7-9 and TRBJ1-1; possibly TRBD1 for D (5 bases). Per the germline V gene, CDR1 is SEHNR and CDR2 is FQNEAQ (reference sequence). The CDR3 totals 13 residues. V was pared by 7 bases and J by 4 bases, with 13 bases between. The CDR3 DNA reads as TGTGCCAGCACCCCCGGGGGGAGCACTGAAGCTTTCTTT. Translating gives CASTPGGSTEAFF.